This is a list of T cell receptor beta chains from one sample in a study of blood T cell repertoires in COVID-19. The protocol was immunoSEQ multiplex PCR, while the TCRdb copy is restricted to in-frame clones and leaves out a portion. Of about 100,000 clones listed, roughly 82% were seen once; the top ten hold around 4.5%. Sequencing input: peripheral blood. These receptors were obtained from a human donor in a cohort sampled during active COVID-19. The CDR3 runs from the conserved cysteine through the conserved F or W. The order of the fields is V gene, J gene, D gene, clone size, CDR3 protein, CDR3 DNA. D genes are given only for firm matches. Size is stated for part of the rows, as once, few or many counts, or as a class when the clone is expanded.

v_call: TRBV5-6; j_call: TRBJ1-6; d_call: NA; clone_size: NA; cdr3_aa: CASSLRGGGGSPLHF; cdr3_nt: TGTGCCAGCAGCTTGCGGGGAGGTGGCGGCTCACCCCTCCACTTT
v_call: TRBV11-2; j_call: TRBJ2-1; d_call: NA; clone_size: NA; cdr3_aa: CASSLMSGAGGSSYNEQFF; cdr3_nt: TGTGCCAGCAGCTTAATGTCCGGGGCAGGGGGGAGCTCCTACAATGAGCAGTTCTTC
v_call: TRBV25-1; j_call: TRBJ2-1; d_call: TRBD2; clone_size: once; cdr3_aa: CASRGLAGTSSYNEQFF; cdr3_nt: TGTGCCAGCAGGGGACTAGCGGGGACTAGCTCCTACAATGAGCAGTTCTTC
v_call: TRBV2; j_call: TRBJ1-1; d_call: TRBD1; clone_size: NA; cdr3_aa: CASSSSATGQGEAFF; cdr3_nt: TGTGCCAGCAGCTCCTCTGCTACTGGACAGGGTGAAGCTTTCTTT
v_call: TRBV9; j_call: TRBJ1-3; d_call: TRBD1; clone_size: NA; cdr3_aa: CASSERAGGPGNTIYF; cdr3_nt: TGTGCCAGCAGCGAGCGGGCAGGGGGACCCGGAAACACCATATATTTT
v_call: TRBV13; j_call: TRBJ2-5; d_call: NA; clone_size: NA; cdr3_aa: CASSRAPREETQYF; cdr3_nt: TGTGCCAGCAGCCGGGCCCCGCGGGAAGAGACCCAGTACTTC
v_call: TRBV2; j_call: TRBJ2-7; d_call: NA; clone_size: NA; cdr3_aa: CASTDVPGIKYF; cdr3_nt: TGTGCCAGCACTGATGTCCCGGGTATCAAGTACTTC
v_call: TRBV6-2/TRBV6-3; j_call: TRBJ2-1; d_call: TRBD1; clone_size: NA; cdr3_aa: CASSPPSGTGRLYNEQFF; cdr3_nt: TGTGCCAGCAGTCCGCCCTCCGGGACAGGACGACTATACAATGAGCAGTTCTTC
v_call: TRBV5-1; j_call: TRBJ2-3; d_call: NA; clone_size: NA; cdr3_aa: CASSQGGVEDTQYF; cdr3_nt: TGCGCCAGCAGCCAAGGGGGGGTTGAAGATACGCAGTATTTT
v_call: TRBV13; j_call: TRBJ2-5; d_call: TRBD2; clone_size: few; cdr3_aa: CASSSTSGGQQYQETQYF; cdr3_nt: TGTGCCAGCAGCTCGACTAGCGGGGGGCAACAGTACCAAGAGACCCAGTACTTC
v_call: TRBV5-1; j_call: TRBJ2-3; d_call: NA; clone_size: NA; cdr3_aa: CASRLVTSTDTQYF; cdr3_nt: TGCGCCAGCAGACTCGTTACTAGCACAGATACGCAGTATTTT
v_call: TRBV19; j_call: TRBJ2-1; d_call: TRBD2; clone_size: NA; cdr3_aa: CASIPQRGAYEQFF; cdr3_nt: TGTGCCAGTATCCCTCAGCGGGGGGCCTATGAGCAGTTCTTC
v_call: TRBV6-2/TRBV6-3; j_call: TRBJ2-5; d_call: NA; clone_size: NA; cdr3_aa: CASSYRGRETQYF; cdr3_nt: TGTGCCAGCAGTTATAGAGGGAGGGAGACCCAGTACTTC
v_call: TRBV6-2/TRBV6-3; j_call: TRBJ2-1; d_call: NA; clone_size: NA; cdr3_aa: CASSYTGGVGGEQFF; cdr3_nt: TGTGCCAGCAGTTACACAGGGGGGGTTGGGGGTGAGCAGTTCTTC
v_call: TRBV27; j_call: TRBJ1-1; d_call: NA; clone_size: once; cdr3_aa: CASRISTEEYTEAFF; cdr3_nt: TGTGCCAGCAGAATCTCGACAGAGGAGTACACTGAAGCTTTCTTT
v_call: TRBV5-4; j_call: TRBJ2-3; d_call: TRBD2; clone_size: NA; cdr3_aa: CASSSGTSGGLWADTQYF; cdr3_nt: TGTGCCAGCAGCTCTGGGACTAGCGGGGGGTTGTGGGCAGATACGCAGTATTTT
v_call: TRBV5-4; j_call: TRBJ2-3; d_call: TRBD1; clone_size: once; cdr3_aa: CASSLGQGFPTDTQYF; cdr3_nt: TGTGCCAGCAGCTTAGGACAGGGGTTTCCCACAGATACGCAGTATTTT
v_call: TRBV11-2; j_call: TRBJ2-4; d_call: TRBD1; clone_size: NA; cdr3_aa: CASSEPRDRGRYIQYF; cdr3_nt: TGTGCCAGCAGCGAACCTCGGGACAGGGGGAGGTACATTCAGTACTTC
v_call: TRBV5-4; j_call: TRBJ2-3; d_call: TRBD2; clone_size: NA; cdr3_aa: CASSLKVTSGGTDTQYF; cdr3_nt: TGTGCCAGCAGCTTGAAAGTTACTAGCGGGGGAACAGATACGCAGTATTTT
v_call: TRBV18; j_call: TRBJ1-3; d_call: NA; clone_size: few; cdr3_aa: CASSPRFGDTIYF; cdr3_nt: TGTGCCAGCTCACCAAGGTTCGGGGACACCATATATTTT
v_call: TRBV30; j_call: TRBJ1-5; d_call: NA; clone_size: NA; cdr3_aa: CAWSVRGLSNQPQHF; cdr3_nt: TGTGCCTGGAGTGTACGAGGGCTTAGCAATCAGCCCCAGCATTTT
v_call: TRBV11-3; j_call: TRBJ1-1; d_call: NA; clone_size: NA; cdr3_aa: CASSFGPNTEAFF; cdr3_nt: TGTGCCAGCAGCTTTGGGCCGAACACTGAAGCTTTCTTT
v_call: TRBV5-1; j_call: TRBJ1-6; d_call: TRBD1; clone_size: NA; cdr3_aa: CASSLEQGPSNSPLHF; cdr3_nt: TGCGCCAGCAGCTTGGAACAGGGGCCGAGTAATTCACCCCTCCACTTT
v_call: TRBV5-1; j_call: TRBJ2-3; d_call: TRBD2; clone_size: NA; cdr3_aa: CASSPSTSGVQDTQYF; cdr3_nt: TGCGCCAGCAGCCCATCGACTAGCGGGGTTCAAGATACGCAGTATTTT
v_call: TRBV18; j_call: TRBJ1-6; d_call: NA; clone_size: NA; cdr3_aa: CASSPAPERDSPLHF; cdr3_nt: TGTGCCAGCTCGCCGGCACCGGAGAGGGATTCACCCCTCCACTTT
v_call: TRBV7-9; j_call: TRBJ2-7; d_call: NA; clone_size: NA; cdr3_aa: CASSLDQLVQYF; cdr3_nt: TGTGCCAGCAGCTTAGACCAGTTGGTGCAGTACTTC
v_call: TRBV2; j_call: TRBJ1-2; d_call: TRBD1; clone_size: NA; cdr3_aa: CASSPTDRGSRRYTF; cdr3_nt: TGTGCCAGCAGTCCGACGGACAGGGGAAGTCGTCGCTACACCTTC
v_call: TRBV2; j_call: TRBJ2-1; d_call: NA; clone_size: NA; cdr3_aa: CASRQVSSYNEQFF; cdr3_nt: TGTGCCAGCAGGCAGGTTAGCTCCTACAATGAGCAGTTCTTC
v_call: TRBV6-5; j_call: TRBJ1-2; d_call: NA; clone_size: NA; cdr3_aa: CASSTRVSGYTF; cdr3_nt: TGTGCCAGCAGTACTCGGGTTAGTGGCTACACCTTC
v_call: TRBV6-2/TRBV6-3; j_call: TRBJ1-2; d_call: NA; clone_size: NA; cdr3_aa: CASSSNPARGGGYTF; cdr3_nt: TGTGCCAGCAGCTCAAACCCCGCCAGGGGTGGTGGCTACACCTTC
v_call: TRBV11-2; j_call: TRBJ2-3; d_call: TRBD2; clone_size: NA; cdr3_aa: CASSPWSVAGGSDTQYF; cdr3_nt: TGTGCCAGCAGCCCTTGGTCGGTAGCGGGGGGATCCGATACGCAGTATTTT
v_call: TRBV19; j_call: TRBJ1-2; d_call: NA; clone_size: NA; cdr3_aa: CASSIYAGSNYGYTF; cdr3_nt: TGTGCCAGTAGTATTTACGCAGGTTCTAACTATGGCTACACCTTC
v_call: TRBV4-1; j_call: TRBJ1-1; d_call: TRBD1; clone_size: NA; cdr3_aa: CASSRGQGPNTEAFF; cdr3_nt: TGCGCCAGCAGCCGAGGACAGGGACCGAACACTGAAGCTTTCTTT
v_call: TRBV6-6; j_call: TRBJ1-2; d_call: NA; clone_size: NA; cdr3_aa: CASSYSGAWNYGYTF; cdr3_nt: TGTGCCAGCAGTTACTCGGGGGCCTGGAACTATGGCTACACCTTC
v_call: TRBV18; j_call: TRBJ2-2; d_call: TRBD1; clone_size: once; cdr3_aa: CASSPTGGTGELFF; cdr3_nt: TGTGCCAGCTCACCCACAGGGGGCACCGGGGAGCTGTTTTTT
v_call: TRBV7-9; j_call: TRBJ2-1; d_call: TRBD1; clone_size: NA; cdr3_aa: CASSPGTGVYNEQFF; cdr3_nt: TGTGCCAGCAGCCCTGGGACAGGGGTCTACAATGAGCAGTTCTTC
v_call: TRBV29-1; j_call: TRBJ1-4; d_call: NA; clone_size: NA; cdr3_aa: CSVRPGSSTNEKLFF; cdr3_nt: TGCAGCGTAAGACCGGGGAGCTCAACTAATGAAAAACTGTTTTTT
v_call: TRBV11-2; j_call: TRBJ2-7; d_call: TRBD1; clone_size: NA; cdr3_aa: CASSLQTGDEQYF; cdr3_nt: TGTGCCAGCAGCCTACAAACAGGGGACGAGCAGTACTTC
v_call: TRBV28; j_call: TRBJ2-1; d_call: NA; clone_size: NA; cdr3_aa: CASSLGLSYNEQFF; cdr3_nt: TGTGCCAGCAGTTTAGGACTCTCCTACAATGAGCAGTTCTTC